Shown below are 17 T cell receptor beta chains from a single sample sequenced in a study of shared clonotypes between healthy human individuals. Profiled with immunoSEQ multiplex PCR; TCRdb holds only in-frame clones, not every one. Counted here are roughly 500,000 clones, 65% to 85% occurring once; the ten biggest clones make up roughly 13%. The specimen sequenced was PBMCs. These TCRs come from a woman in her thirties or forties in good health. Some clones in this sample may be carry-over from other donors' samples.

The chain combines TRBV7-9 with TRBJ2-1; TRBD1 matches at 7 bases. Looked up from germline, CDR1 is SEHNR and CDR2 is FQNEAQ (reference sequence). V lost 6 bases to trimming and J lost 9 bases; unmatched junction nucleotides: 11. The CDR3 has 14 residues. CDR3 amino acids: CASSLLDRVGEQFF. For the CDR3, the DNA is TGTGCCAGCAGTCTACTCGACAGGGTGGGTGAGCAGTTCTTC.

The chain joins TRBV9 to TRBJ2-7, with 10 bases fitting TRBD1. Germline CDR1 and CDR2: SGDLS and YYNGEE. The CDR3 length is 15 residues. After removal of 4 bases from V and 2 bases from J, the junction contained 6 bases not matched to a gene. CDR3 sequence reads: CASSSAGTGAYEQYF. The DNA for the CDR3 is TGTGCCAGCAGCTCCGCCGGGACAGGGGCCTACGAGCAGTACTTC.

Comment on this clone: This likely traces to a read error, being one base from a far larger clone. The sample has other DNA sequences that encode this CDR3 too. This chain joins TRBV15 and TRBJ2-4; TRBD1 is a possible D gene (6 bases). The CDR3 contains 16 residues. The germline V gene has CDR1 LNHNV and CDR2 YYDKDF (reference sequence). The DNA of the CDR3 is TGTGCCACCAGCAGAGGGGGGCAGCAAGCCAAGAACATTCAGTACTTC. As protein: CATSRGGQQAKNIQYF.

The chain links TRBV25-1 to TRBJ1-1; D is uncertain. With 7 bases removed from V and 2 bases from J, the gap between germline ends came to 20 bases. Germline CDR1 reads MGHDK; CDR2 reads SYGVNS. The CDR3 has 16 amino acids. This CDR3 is CASTQTGGPGNTEAFF. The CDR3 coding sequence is TGTGCCAGCACCCAGACCGGTGGACCTGGAAACACTGAAGCTTTCTTT.

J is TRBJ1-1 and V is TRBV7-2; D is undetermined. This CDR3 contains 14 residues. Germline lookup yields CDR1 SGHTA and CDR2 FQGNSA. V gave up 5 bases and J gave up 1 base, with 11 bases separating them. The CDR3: CASSLYGENTEAFF. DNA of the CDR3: TGTGCCAGCAGCCTTTACGGGGAGAACACTGAAGCTTTCTTT. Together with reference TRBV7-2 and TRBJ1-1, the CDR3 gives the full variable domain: GAGVSQSPSNKVTEKGKDVELRCDPISGHTALYWYRQSLGQGLEFLIYFQGNSAPDKSGLPSDRFSAERTGGSVSTLTIQRTQQEDSAVYLCASSLYGENTEAFFGQGTRLTVV.

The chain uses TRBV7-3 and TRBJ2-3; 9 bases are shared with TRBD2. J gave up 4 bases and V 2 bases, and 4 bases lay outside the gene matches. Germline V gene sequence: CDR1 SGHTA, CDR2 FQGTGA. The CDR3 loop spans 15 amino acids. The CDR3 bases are TGTGCCAGCAGCTTATTGAGCGGGAGGCCAGATACGCAGTATTTT. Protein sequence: CASSLLSGRPDTQYF.

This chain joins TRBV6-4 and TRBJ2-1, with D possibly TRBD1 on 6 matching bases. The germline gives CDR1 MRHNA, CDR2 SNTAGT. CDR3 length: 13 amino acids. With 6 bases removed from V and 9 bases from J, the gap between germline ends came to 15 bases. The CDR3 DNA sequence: TGTGCCAGCAGGCCACAGGGCTCGGGTGAGCAGTTCTTC. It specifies CASRPQGSGEQFF.

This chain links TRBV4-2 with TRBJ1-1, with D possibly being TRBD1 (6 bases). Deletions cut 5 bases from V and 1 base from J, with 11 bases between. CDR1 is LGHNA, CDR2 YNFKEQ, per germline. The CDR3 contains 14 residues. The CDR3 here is CASSGPTGNTEAFF. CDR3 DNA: TGTGCCAGCAGCGGACCGACAGGGAACACTGAAGCTTTCTTT.

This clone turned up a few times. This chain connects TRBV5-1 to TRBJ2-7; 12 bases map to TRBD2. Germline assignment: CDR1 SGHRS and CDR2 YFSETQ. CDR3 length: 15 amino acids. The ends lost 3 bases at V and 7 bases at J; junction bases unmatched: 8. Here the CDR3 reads CASSSVASGRGEQYF. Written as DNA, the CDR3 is TGCGCCAGCAGCTCGGTCGCTAGCGGGAGGGGTGAGCAGTACTTC.

The CDR3 loop is CASSLPFPGRNTEAFF. The CDR3 DNA is TGTGCCAGCAGTTTACCCTTTCCGGGAAGGAATACTGAAGCTTTCTTT. V gene TRBV28 combines with J gene TRBJ1-1, with unresolved D. Germline V gene data show CDR1 as MDHEN and CDR2 as SYDVKM. Trimming cost V 2 bases and J 5 bases, with 18 bases left between them. The CDR3 is made up of 16 amino acids.

The DNA for the CDR3 is TGTGCCAGCAGGGAAAGACAGCGAAGCTCCTACAATGAGCAGTTCTTC. It yields the protein CASRERQRSSYNEQFF. The chain employs TRBV2 and TRBJ2-1; possibly TRBD1 for D (5 bases). V was pared by 6 bases and J by 0 bases, with 15 bases between. The CDR3 length is 16 residues. The germline gives CDR1 SNHLY, CDR2 FYNNEI.

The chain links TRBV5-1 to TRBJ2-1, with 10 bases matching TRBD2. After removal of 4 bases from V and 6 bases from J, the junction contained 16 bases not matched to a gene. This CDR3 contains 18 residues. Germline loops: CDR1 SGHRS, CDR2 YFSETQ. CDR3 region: CASSRSVGSSGSFNEQFF. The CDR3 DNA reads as TGCGCCAGCAGCCGATCTGTGGGGTCTAGCGGGAGTTTCAATGAGCAGTTCTTC.

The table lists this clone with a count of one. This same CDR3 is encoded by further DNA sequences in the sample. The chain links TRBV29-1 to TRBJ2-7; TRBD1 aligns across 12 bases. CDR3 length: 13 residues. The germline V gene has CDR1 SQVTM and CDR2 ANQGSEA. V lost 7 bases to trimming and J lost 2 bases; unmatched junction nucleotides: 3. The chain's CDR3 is CSAGTGGPYEQYF. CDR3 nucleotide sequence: TGCAGCGCCGGGACAGGGGGCCCCTACGAGCAGTACTTC.

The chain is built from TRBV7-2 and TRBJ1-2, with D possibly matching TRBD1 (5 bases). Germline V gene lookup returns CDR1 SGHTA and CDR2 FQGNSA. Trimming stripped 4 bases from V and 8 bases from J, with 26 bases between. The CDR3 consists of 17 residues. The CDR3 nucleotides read TGTGCCAGCAGCTCGACCCCAGGGACCAGAAAAGGGAGGGGCTACACCTTC. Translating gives CASSSTPGTRKGRGYTF.

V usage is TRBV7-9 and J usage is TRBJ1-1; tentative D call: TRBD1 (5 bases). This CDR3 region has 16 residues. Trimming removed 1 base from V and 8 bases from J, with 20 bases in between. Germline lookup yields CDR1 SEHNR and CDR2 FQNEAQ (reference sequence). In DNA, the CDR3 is TGTGCCAGCAGCTTAGATTTGCCGGCCAGGGCCCCAGAAGCTTTCTTT. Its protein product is CASSLDLPARAPEAFF.

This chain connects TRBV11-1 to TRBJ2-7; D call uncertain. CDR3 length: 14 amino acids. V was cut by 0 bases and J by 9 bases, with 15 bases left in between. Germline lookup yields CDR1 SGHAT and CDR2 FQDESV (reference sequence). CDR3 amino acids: CASSLASAPRVQYF. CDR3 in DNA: TGTGCCAGCAGCTTAGCGTCAGCCCCTCGGGTGCAGTACTTC.

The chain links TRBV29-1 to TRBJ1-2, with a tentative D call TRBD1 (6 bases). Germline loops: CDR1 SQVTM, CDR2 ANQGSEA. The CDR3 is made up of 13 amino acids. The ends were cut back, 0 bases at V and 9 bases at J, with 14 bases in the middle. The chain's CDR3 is CSVEDHVGASYTF. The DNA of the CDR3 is TGCAGCGTTGAAGATCACGTGGGGGCTAGCTACACCTTC.